The 29 T cell receptor beta chains presented below share a single source sample, sequenced in a study of response to subunit inactivated influenza vaccine. TCRdb re-called the RT-PCR reads through MiXCR, storing one row per CDR3 protein. The sample comprises roughly 630,000 distinct CDR3 sequences, around 15% of which are singletons, and about 7.6% rests with the top ten. Sequenced here: PBMCs from blood, sampled roughly 2 weeks before vaccination. The origin of the receptors is a man aged 50 to 60 who received an inactivated influenza vaccine.

This clonotype was seen ten or more times. This chain connects TRBV20-1 to TRBJ1-1; no firm D call. Germline V lookup: CDR1 DFQATT, CDR2 SNEGSKA (reference sequence). There are 16 residues in the CDR3. Trimming cost V 6 bases and J 3 bases, with 23 bases left between them. Here the CDR3 DNA reads TGCAGTGCCAAGGAATATTTGGGAGCGGATGACACTGAAGCTTTCTTT. Protein sequence: CSAKEYLGADDTEAFF.

V is TRBV7-3 and J is TRBJ2-4; 10 bases align to TRBD2. This CDR3 has 14 amino acids. V dropped 4 bases and J dropped 8; count of bases not matched to a gene: 5. Germline CDR1 is SGHTA and CDR2 is FQGTGA. DNA of the CDR3: TGTGCCAGCAGCTCATCCGGACTAGCGGACATTCAGTACTTC. It translates to CASSSSGLADIQYF.

The V gene is TRBV29-1, the J gene TRBJ2-2; no clear D. The germline V gene has CDR1 SQVTM and CDR2 ANQGSEA. This CDR3 comprises 13 residues. V was pared by 4 bases and J by 0 bases, with 6 bases between. The chain's CDR3 is CSVASSNTGELFF. The CDR3 nucleotides are TGCAGCGTTGCAAGTTCGAACACCGGGGAGCTGTTTTTT.

The rearrangement joins TRBV21-1 to TRBJ2-7; the table's D call TRBD2 went unverified against the DNA. TRBV21-1 is a known pseudogene. The length of the CDR3 is 15 residues. CDR3 sequence: CASSASGSPAYEQYF. In nucleotides, the CDR3 is TGTGCCAGCAGCGCAAGCGGGAGTCCTGCCTACGAGCAGTACTTC.

The chain joins TRBV6-2 or TRBV6-3 to TRBJ2-1; 8 nucleotides line up with TRBD2. Germline V CDR1 and CDR2: MNHEY, SVGEGT. The CDR3 extends over 13 amino acids. V shed 5 bases and J 6 bases; nucleotides not matched to a gene: 3. The CDR3 bases are TGTGCCAGCAGTAATAGCGGGGTCAATGAGCAGTTCTTC. Translated, it gives CASSNSGVNEQFF.

This clonotype was counted a few times. One end of the junction varies from germline; a read error may be responsible. The chain combines TRBV7-7 with TRBJ2-1; tentative D call: TRBD1 (6 bases). The CDR3 is 15 residues long. The germline gives CDR1 SSHAT, CDR2 FNYEAQ (reference sequence). The chain's CDR3 is CASSLAFQGNNEQFF. The DNA of the CDR3 is TGTGCTAGCAGCTTAGCGTTTCAGGGGAACAATGAGCAGTTCTTC.

This sequence joins TRBV7-9 and TRBJ2-1, with TRBD1 identical over 9 bases. The CDR3 length is 14 residues. Germline CDR1 SEHNR, CDR2 FQNEAQ (reference sequence). J gave up 8 bases and V 5 bases, and 7 bases lay outside the gene matches. The CDR3 bases are TGTGCCAGCAGCATCGGGACAGGGTCTTATGAGCAGTTCTTC. The encoded protein is CASSIGTGSYEQFF.

The chain employs TRBV5-1 and TRBJ2-5; no definite D call. V was cut by 0 bases and J by 1 base, with 10 bases left in between. Per the germline V gene, CDR1 is SGHRS and CDR2 is YFSETQ. The CDR3 totals 15 residues. The CDR3 coding sequence is TGCGCCAGCAGCTTGGGCGTCACTTCCCAAGAGACCCAGTACTTC. It encodes CASSLGVTSQETQYF. Full variable domain (outside the CDR3, taken from reference TRBV5-1 and TRBJ2-5): KAGVTQTPRYLIKTRGQQVTLSCSPISGHRSVSWYQQTPGQGLQFLFEYFSETQRNKGNFPGRFSGRQFSNSRSEMNVSTLELGDSALYLCASSLGVTSQETQYFGPGTRLLVL.

In its sample, this clonotype was seen a few times. The chain links TRBV5-5 to TRBJ2-1; TRBD1 matches at 7 bases. The CDR3 covers 14 residues. The germline V gene encodes CDR1 SGHKS and CDR2 YYEKEE (reference sequence). V shed 1 base and J 5 bases; nucleotides not matched to a gene: 3. The CDR3, as DNA: TGTGCCAGCAGCTTGACAGGGGCCAACAATGAGCAGTTCTTC. Protein product: CASSLTGANNEQFF.

The J gene is TRBJ2-3, the V gene TRBV9; TRBD2 aligns across 10 bases. The CDR3 is made up of 16 amino acids. Germline V gives CDR1 SGDLS, CDR2 YYNGEE. V gave up 0 bases and J gave up 3 bases; unmatched junction bases: 4. The CDR3, as DNA: TGTGCCAGCAGCGTAGAGGATAGCGGGAGGACAGATACGCAGTATTTT. This encodes CASSVEDSGRTDTQYF.

The gene calls are TRBV4-2 and TRBJ1-6; maybe TRBD1 (6 bases). The CDR3 is 15 amino acids. V lost 1 base to trimming and J lost 8 bases, with 12 bases between them. Germline loops: CDR1 LGHNA, CDR2 YNFKEQ. The CDR3 loop is CASSQVNREDSPLHF. The CDR3 DNA sequence: TGTGCCAGCAGCCAAGTTAACAGGGAGGATTCACCCCTCCACTTT.

This chain joins TRBV5-1 and TRBJ2-1, with D possibly TRBD2 on 5 matching bases. The CDR3 sequence is 14 residues long. The germline V gene encodes CDR1 SGHRS and CDR2 YFSETQ. The V and J ends lost 0 bases and 5 bases respectively, with 9 bases between them. DNA for the CDR3: TGCGCCAGCAGCTTGGGAGGGATGAACAATGAGCAGTTCTTC. Amino acids: CASSLGGMNNEQFF.

The CDR3 protein is CASSLPEMILAGQNTGELFF. The CDR3 DNA reads TGTGCCAGCAGTTTACCAGAGATGATACTAGCGGGGCAGAACACCGGGGAGCTGTTTTTT. This rearrangement joins TRBV28 to TRBJ2-2; TRBD2 agrees at 10 bases. The CDR3 has 20 residues. Germline trimming cut 2 bases from V and 1 base from J; bases unmatched to any gene: 13. Germline values: CDR1 MDHEN, CDR2 SYDVKM.

This clonotype was detected a few times. The chain joins TRBV7-2 to TRBJ2-1; no reliable D call. This CDR3 contains 14 residues. The germline gives CDR1 SGHTA, CDR2 FQGNSA. V lost 5 bases and J lost 1, with 9 bases in between. The CDR3: CASSEDWSYNEQFF. The CDR3 DNA is TGTGCCAGCAGCGAAGACTGGTCCTACAATGAGCAGTTCTTC.

This chain links TRBV12-3 or TRBV12-4 with TRBJ2-3, with 8 bases fitting TRBD2. V dropped 6 bases and J dropped 2; count of bases not matched to a gene: 7. The CDR3 runs 15 residues. The CDR3: CASSHGGGFTDTQYF. DNA of the CDR3: TGTGCCAGCAGCCACGGGGGGGGCTTCACAGATACGCAGTATTTT.

This clonotype was observed a handful of times. The J gene is TRBJ2-1, the V gene TRBV10-3; tentative D call: TRBD2 (6 bases). This CDR3 has 16 amino acids. The germline V and J ends were trimmed by 5 bases and 6 bases, with 20 bases remaining between them. The V gene's germline CDR1 is ENHRY and CDR2 SYGVKD. This chain's CDR3 is CAISTTVGRRVNEQFF. In DNA, the CDR3 is TGTGCCATCAGTACTACCGTCGGACGGAGGGTCAATGAGCAGTTCTTC.

This clonotype came up a few times. V and J are TRBV27 and TRBJ1-1, with D hard to call. The CDR3 sequence is 14 residues long. V was pared by 2 bases and J by 11 bases, with 18 bases between. CDR1 and CDR2 from the germline V gene are MNHEY and SMNVEV (reference sequence). The CDR3 reads CASSLNQGNGAAFF. DNA of the CDR3: TGTGCCAGCAGTTTAAATCAAGGTAACGGTGCTGCTTTCTTT.

This clonotype showed up just a few times. The J gene is TRBJ2-7, the V gene TRBV12-3 or TRBV12-4, with D possibly matching TRBD2 (6 bases). With 3 bases removed from V and 1 base from J, the gap between germline ends came to 13 bases. This CDR3 has 15 residues. The CDR3 reads CASSFMASASYEQYF. Written as DNA, the CDR3 is TGTGCCAGCAGTTTTATGGCTAGCGCATCCTACGAGCAGTACTTC.

The rearrangement joins TRBV12-3 or TRBV12-4 to TRBJ2-7; 8 bases map to TRBD2. V shed 6 bases, J shed 9 bases, and the junction held 13 bases outside the gene matches. The CDR3 has 14 amino acids. The DNA for the CDR3 is TGTGCCAGCAGCCTGGGGCGGGGGGTCAGCGTGCAGTACTTC. Residues: CASSLGRGVSVQYF.

This clonotype was picked up a small number of times. CDR3 coding DNA: TGCAGTGCTAGACCGGGAGGGCGTGGCTACACCTTC. Amino acid sequence: CSARPGGRGYTF. This chain connects TRBV20-1 to TRBJ1-2, with D unclear. This CDR3 is built from 12 residues. Germline loops: CDR1 DFQATT, CDR2 SNEGSKA (reference sequence). Trimming stripped 2 bases from V and 7 bases from J, with 11 bases between.

The V gene is TRBV5-6, the J gene TRBJ2-3; maybe TRBD1 (5 bases). V lost 4 bases and J lost 1, with 13 bases in between. The CDR3 spans 15 residues. Germline CDR1 SGHDT, CDR2 YYEEEE. DNA for the CDR3: TGTGCCAGCAGCCAATACAGGCTAGGCACAGATACGCAGTATTTT. Translated: CASSQYRLGTDTQYF.

In this sample, this clonotype turned up many times. The V call is TRBV5-1, the J call TRBJ2-6; D possibly corresponds to TRBD1 (5 bases). Between the trimmed V and J ends, which lost 2 bases and 2 bases, there was a span of 8 bases. The CDR3 is 15 residues long. The V gene's germline CDR1 is SGHRS and CDR2 YFSETQ. The CDR3 DNA sequence: TGCGCCAGCAGCTTACAGGTTGCTGGGGCCAACGTCCTGACTTTC. This codes for CASSLQVAGANVLTF.

This clonotype was seen at least ten times. V is TRBV20-1 and J is TRBJ2-1, with 8 bases aligning to TRBD1. J was trimmed by 1 base and V by 6 bases; bases with no gene match: 8. Germline V gene data show CDR1 as DFQATT and CDR2 as SNEGSKA (reference sequence). CDR3 length: 15 amino acids. CDR3: CSAEPRQGSYNEQFF. As DNA, the CDR3 is TGCAGTGCGGAGCCCCGACAGGGGTCCTACAATGAGCAGTTCTTC.

The chain combines TRBV5-4 with TRBJ2-1; 9 bases map to TRBD2. The V segment lost 2 bases and the J segment 9 bases; nucleotides outside the gene matches: 12. Per the germline V gene, CDR1 is SGHNT and CDR2 is YYREEE (reference sequence). The CDR3 contains 16 residues. CDR3 in DNA: TGTGCCAGCAGCTTAGGCGGGAGGGCCATCATTGCTGAGCAGTTCTTC. It codes for CASSLGGRAIIAEQFF.

This clonotype was observed many times. The chain links TRBV20-1 to TRBJ2-3; no clear D. The V end lost 6 bases, the J end lost 4 bases, and 11 bases lay between the germline ends. The CDR3 is made up of 12 amino acids. Germline V gene lookup returns CDR1 DFQATT and CDR2 SNEGSKA (reference sequence). The CDR3 sequence is CSAPFQSDTQYF. CDR3 sequence (DNA): TGCAGTGCCCCATTCCAGTCAGATACGCAGTATTTT.

V usage is TRBV2 and J usage is TRBJ2-4; 8 bases fit TRBD1. Trimming at V came to 6 bases and at J to 8 bases, leaving 15 bases not matched to a gene. CDR3 size: 16 residues. The germline V gene encodes CDR1 SNHLY and CDR2 FYNNEI. CDR3 in DNA: TGTGCCAGCAGCACCGGACAGGGAGGAATTTCGGACATTCAGTACTTC. The encoded protein is CASSTGQGGISDIQYF. The entire variable domain, with the rest obtained from reference TRBV2 and TRBJ2-4, is as follows: EPEVTQTPSHQVTQMGQEVILRCVPISNHLYFYWYRQILGQKVEFLVSFYNNEISEKSEIFDDQFSVERPDGSNFTLKIRSTKLEDSAMYFCASSTGQGGISDIQYFGAGTRLSVL.

This clonotype was seen a handful of times. The chain couples TRBV5-6 to TRBJ2-4; D gene ambiguous. CDR3 length: 18 amino acids. The germline gives CDR1 SGHDT, CDR2 YYEEEE. Trimming took off 3 bases at V and 0 bases at J, with 19 bases between the two ends. The CDR3 protein is CASSSRRPISLAKNIQYF. The CDR3 coding sequence is TGTGCCAGCAGCTCCCGTAGACCAATATCCTTAGCCAAAAACATTCAGTACTTC.

This clonotype was seen only a few times. The J gene is TRBJ2-7, the V gene TRBV28; D is uncertain. The length of the CDR3 is 12 residues. Germline V gene sequence: CDR1 MDHEN, CDR2 SYDVKM. V lost 4 bases to trimming and J lost 5 bases, with 9 bases between them. Here the CDR3 reads CASSWQPNEQYF. The DNA of the CDR3 is TGTGCCAGCAGTTGGCAGCCCAACGAGCAGTACTTC.

The sample holds a few counts of this clonotype. The chain carries TRBV20-1 and TRBJ2-1; 11 bases match TRBD2. The trim removed 3 bases at V and 1 base at J, leaving 8 bases unmatched. The CDR3 runs 17 residues. CDR1 is DFQATT and CDR2 is SNEGSKA in the germline V gene (reference sequence). CDR3 in DNA: TGCAGTGCTAGTAAGCTAGCGGGGGGCTTATCCTACAATGAGCAGTTCTTC. It specifies CSASKLAGGLSYNEQFF.